This T cell receptor beta chain is from a study of neurological immune-mediated disorders. TCRdb itself ran the 5' RACE reads through MiXCR, one entry per CDR3 protein. The sample has tens of thousands of distinct CDR3 sequences, over 2% seen once. This clonotype was counted ten times or more. The receptor comes from a man aged 50 to 59 with multiple sclerosis. The sequencing sample was made of PBMCs.

The CDR3 DNA sequence: TGTGCCAGCAGTTTAATTGGGCGGAGTAGCACAGATACGCAGTATTTT. As protein: CASSLIGRSSTDTQYF. V is TRBV28 and J is TRBJ2-3; D is undetermined. V dropped 2 bases and J dropped 0 bases, with 12 bases sitting between them. The CDR3 covers 16 residues. The V gene's germline CDR1 is MDHEN and CDR2 SYDVKM.